Below are 28 T cell receptor beta chains sequenced from a single sample in a study of blood T cell repertoires in COVID-19. Produced via immunoSEQ multiplex PCR; TCRdb's table is partial and in-frame only. The sample records about 270,000 clones, about 87% being singletons. The specimen was PBMCs or T cells enriched from blood (not recorded which). Receptor source: a woman aged 45-65 years who had recovered from COVID-19.

This sequence joins TRBV6-5 and TRBJ1-1; 11 bases line up with TRBD1. This CDR3 has 14 residues. Trimming took 6 bases from V and 5 from J; bases not matched to a gene: 5. Germline CDR1 MNHEY, CDR2 SVGAGI. CDR3 sequence (DNA): TGTGCCAGCAGCTCGGGACAGGGGGGAACTGAAGCTTTCTTT. Translated, it gives CASSSGQGGTEAFF.

V gene TRBV7-3 combines with J gene TRBJ2-2; TRBD2 aligns across 9 bases. There are 20 residues in the CDR3. CDR1 is SGHTA and CDR2 is FQGTGA in the germline V gene. V shed 5 bases and J 2 bases; nucleotides not matched to a gene: 18. For the CDR3, the DNA is TGTGCCAGCAGCAAACACCCGGTGATAGCGGGAGCCATAAACACCGGGGAGCTGTTTTTT. This sequence encodes CASSKHPVIAGAINTGELFF. Full variable domain (remainder filled in from reference TRBV7-3 and TRBJ2-2): GAGVSQTPSNKVTEKGKYVELRCDPISGHTALYWYRQSLGQGPEFLIYFQGTGAADDSGLPNDRFFAVRPEGSVSTLKIQRTERGDSAVYLCASSKHPVIAGAINTGELFFGEGSRLTVL.

This chain uses TRBV27 with TRBJ2-1, with TRBD1 identical over 8 bases. Germline CDR1 MNHEY, CDR2 SMNVEV (reference sequence). The CDR3 has 14 amino acids. After removal of 2 bases from V and 10 bases from J, the junction contained 7 bases not matched to a gene. The CDR3 DNA reads as TGTGCCAGCAGTTTACTAGGGACAGGCGACGAGCAGTTCTTC. Translated, it gives CASSLLGTGDEQFF.

J is TRBJ1-5 and V is TRBV9; D might be TRBD1 (5 bases). The V end was cut by 3 bases, the J end by 0 bases, with 13 bases between. The CDR3 has 16 amino acids. The germline CDR1 and CDR2 sequences are SGDLS and YYNGEE. The CDR3 DNA is TGTGCCAGCAGCGCGCGGGACGGACCTAGCAATCAGCCCCAGCATTTT. Its protein product is CASSARDGPSNQPQHF.

This chain links TRBV11-3 with TRBJ1-1; TRBD1 might be the D (5 bases). V lost 6 bases and J 2 bases, leaving 13 bases between the germline ends. This CDR3 comprises 14 residues. CDR1 and CDR2 (germline): SGHNT, YENEEA. The CDR3 protein is CASSPGTGNTEAFF. The CDR3 region has the DNA TGTGCCAGCAGTCCCGGGACTGGAAACACTGAAGCTTTCTTT.

This clone was observed a few times. V gene TRBV5-1 combines with J gene TRBJ2-2; 8 nucleotides align to TRBD1. CDR3 size: 16 residues. CDR1 and CDR2 (germline): SGHRS, YFSETQ. V was pared by 0 bases and J by 8 bases, with 9 bases of the junction left unmatched. In DNA form, the CDR3 reads TGCGCCAGCAGCTTGGTGGCGCTAGACAGGGGAGGGGAGCTGTTTTTT. Protein sequence: CASSLVALDRGGELFF.

The genes are TRBV19 and TRBJ2-7, with TRBD2 matching 8 bases. V dropped 2 bases and J dropped 2; count of bases not matched to a gene: 5. Looked up from germline, CDR1 is LNHDA and CDR2 is SQIVND (reference sequence). The CDR3 is 15 amino acids. CDR3: CASSILAGGTYEQYF. Written as DNA, the CDR3 is TGTGCCAGTAGTATACTAGCGGGCGGGACCTACGAGCAGTACTTC.

The rearrangement joins TRBV11-2 to TRBJ1-4; 9 nucleotides agree with TRBD1. In germline, CDR1 is SGHAT, CDR2 FQNNGV. This CDR3 comprises 17 residues. Germline trimming cut 3 bases from V and 1 base from J; bases unmatched to any gene: 6. Written as DNA, the CDR3 is TGTGCCAGCAGCTTCCTGGGACAGGGAAAAACTAATGAAAAACTGTTTTTT. Protein sequence: CASSFLGQGKTNEKLFF.

J is TRBJ1-1 and V is TRBV27, with 10 bases matching TRBD1. In germline, CDR1 is MNHEY, CDR2 SMNVEV (reference sequence). J was trimmed by 6 bases and V by 6 bases; bases with no gene match: 7. The CDR3 extends over 14 amino acids. CDR3 nucleotides: TGTGCCAGCAGGAGGGACAGGGGCATCTCTGAAGCTTTCTTT. The encoded protein is CASRRDRGISEAFF.

V and J are TRBV28 and TRBJ2-7, with 10 bases that match TRBD2. With V trimmed by 4 bases and J by 12 bases, 12 bases remained unmatched. The CDR3 consists of 14 residues. Germline values: CDR1 MDHEN, CDR2 SYDVKM. CDR3 DNA sequence: TGTGCCAGCAGTTCCTCAGATAGCGGGGGGACTGCGTACTTC. Translation: CASSSSDSGGTAYF.

This rearrangement joins TRBV30 to TRBJ1-1; TRBD1 matches at 8 bases. Germline V gene lookup returns CDR1 GTSNPN and CDR2 SVGIG (reference sequence). CDR3 length: 15 residues. The CDR3 here is CAYRQGAGGPTEAFF. DNA for the CDR3: TGTGCATATAGGCAGGGCGCAGGGGGCCCTACTGAAGCTTTCTTT.

This chain joins TRBV6-5 and TRBJ2-3; TRBD2 aligns across 8 bases. The germline CDR1 and CDR2 sequences are MNHEY and SVGAGI. The J segment lost 1 base and the V segment lost 6 bases, leaving 3 bases of the junction unmatched. CDR3 length: 14 amino acids. The CDR3: CASSRREGTDTQYF. The CDR3 DNA reads as TGTGCCAGCAGCCGGCGGGAGGGCACAGATACGCAGTATTTT.

The rearrangement uses TRBV6-5 and TRBJ1-6; 11 bases are shared with TRBD1. J gave up 7 bases and V 4 bases, and 3 bases lay outside the gene matches. Per the germline V gene, CDR1 is MNHEY and CDR2 is SVGAGI. This CDR3 has 15 residues. This CDR3 is CASSWRDRGNSPLHF. The CDR3 DNA follows: TGTGCCAGCAGTTGGCGGGACAGGGGGAATTCACCCCTCCACTTT.

J is TRBJ2-1 and V is TRBV5-6; the D gene is possibly TRBD2 (5 bases). The CDR3 has 15 amino acids. CDR1 and CDR2 from the germline V gene are SGHDT and YYEEEE. Trimming left V 2 bases short and J 6 bases short, with 15 bases between. The CDR3 loop reads CASSFLGEPFNEQFF. The CDR3 region has the DNA TGTGCCAGCAGCTTTTTGGGAGAGCCCTTCAATGAGCAGTTCTTC.

The chain links TRBV7-2 to TRBJ1-1; a weak D match, TRBD1 (6 bases). The CDR3 is 17 amino acids. From germline, CDR1 is SGHTA and CDR2 FQGNSA. The V and J ends lost 3 bases and 3 bases respectively, with 20 bases between them. The CDR3 DNA follows: TGTGCCAGCAGCTTGAGGGGCAGGGGCTTTGAGGACACTGAAGCTTTCTTT. Translated: CASSLRGRGFEDTEAFF.

The genes are TRBV15 and TRBJ1-2; tentative D call: TRBD1 (5 bases). The CDR3 has 12 residues. The V and J ends lost 2 bases and 8 bases respectively, with 9 bases between them. The germline CDR1 and CDR2 sequences are LNHNV and YYDKDF (reference sequence). CDR3 DNA sequence: TGTGCCACCAGCAGATATACAGGCGGCTACACCTTC. Its translation is CATSRYTGGYTF.

The chain employs TRBV18 and TRBJ2-5, with a possible D match to TRBD2 (6 bases). Germline V gives CDR1 KGHSH, CDR2 LQKENI. This CDR3 is 16 amino acids long. Trimming took off 3 bases at V and 2 bases at J, with 16 bases between the two ends. CDR3 DNA: TGTGCCAGCTCACCGACCAGGGTAGCGGCTCAAGAGACCCAGTACTTC. Translated: CASSPTRVAAQETQYF.

The chain employs TRBV27 and TRBJ1-5; 9 nucleotides align to TRBD1. CDR1 is MNHEY, CDR2 SMNVEV, per germline (reference sequence). V gave up 6 bases and J gave up 5 bases; unmatched junction bases: 8. This CDR3 is built from 15 residues. The CDR3 region is CASSPGTGRYQPQHF. CDR3 nucleotides: TGTGCCAGCAGCCCGGGGACAGGGAGATATCAGCCCCAGCATTTT.

The chain carries TRBV5-4 and TRBJ2-2; 8 bases are shared with TRBD1. Losses at the gene ends were 4 bases for V and 1 base for J; bases not matched to a gene: 3. Germline-derived CDR1 and CDR2 are SGHNT and YYREEE (reference sequence). This CDR3 contains 15 residues. CDR3 coding DNA: TGTGCCAGCAGCCCCGGGACAGGGAACACCGGGGAGCTGTTTTTT. Amino acid sequence: CASSPGTGNTGELFF.

The rearrangement joins TRBV19 to TRBJ1-5; D unresolved. Germline CDR1 is LNHDA and CDR2 is SQIVND (reference sequence). V was clipped by 4 bases and J by 6 bases, with 10 bases between them. The CDR3 runs 13 residues. This chain's CDR3 is CASSSYQRQPQHF. CDR3 coding DNA: TGTGCCAGTAGTAGCTATCAACGTCAGCCCCAGCATTTT. Full variable domain (remainder filled in from reference TRBV19 and TRBJ1-5): DGGITQSPKYLFRKEGQNVTLSCEQNLNHDAMYWYRQDPGQGLRLIYYSQIVNDFQKGDIAEGYSVSREKKESFPLTVTSAQKNPTAFYLCASSSYQRQPQHFGDGTRLSIL.

Worth noting for this clone: Other DNA sequences in the sample encode the same CDR3. The rearrangement links TRBV5-1 to TRBJ1-2; 9 bases are shared with TRBD1. Germline loops: CDR1 SGHRS, CDR2 YFSETQ. CDR3 length: 14 amino acids. Trimming took 4 bases from V and 3 from J; bases not matched to a gene: 4. The CDR3: CASSKDRGDYGYTF. Written as DNA, the CDR3 is TGCGCCAGCAGCAAGGACAGGGGAGACTATGGCTACACCTTC.

The J gene is TRBJ1-1, the V gene TRBV7-2, with 10 positions matching TRBD1. The trim removed 6 bases at V and 0 bases at J, leaving 4 bases unmatched. Germline values: CDR1 SGHTA, CDR2 FQGNSA. The CDR3 loop spans 15 amino acids. The CDR3 bases are TGTGCCAGCAGAGGACAGGGGGGGATGAACACTGAAGCTTTCTTT. Amino acid sequence: CASRGQGGMNTEAFF.

This clone appeared once. This chain joins TRBV5-1 and TRBJ2-1; 9 bases agree with TRBD1. CDR1 and CDR2 from the germline V gene are SGHRS and YFSETQ. The V gene end was trimmed by 0 bases and the J gene end by 4 bases; junction bases not matched to a gene: 8. The CDR3 has 17 residues. Here the CDR3 DNA reads TGCGCCAGCAGCTTGGCCCCAGGACAGGGGAGATACAATGAGCAGTTCTTC. Protein sequence: CASSLAPGQGRYNEQFF. Complete variable domain (other parts from reference TRBV5-1 and TRBJ2-1): KAGVTQTPRYLIKTRGQQVTLSCSPISGHRSVSWYQQTPGQGLQFLFEYFSETQRNKGNFPGRFSGRQFSNSRSEMNVSTLELGDSALYLCASSLAPGQGRYNEQFFGPGTRLTVL.

This rearrangement joins TRBV18 to TRBJ1-2; 7 bases are a match to TRBD1. The CDR3 spans 15 residues. Germline loops: CDR1 KGHSH, CDR2 LQKENI. The V and J ends lost 3 bases and 4 bases, in that order; junction bases with no gene match: 8. The CDR3 spells CASSPEGQAIYGYTF. DNA for the CDR3: TGTGCCAGCTCACCGGAAGGACAGGCGATCTATGGCTACACCTTC.

The chain joins TRBV25-1 to TRBJ2-1; TRBD2 agrees at 7 bases. V gave up 6 bases and J gave up 0 bases; unmatched junction bases: 5. Looked up from germline, CDR1 is MGHDK and CDR2 is SYGVNS. This CDR3 comprises 15 residues. CDR3 in DNA: TGTGCCAGCAGCGGCGGCGGGAGCTCCTACAATGAGCAGTTCTTC. This gives the protein CASSGGGSSYNEQFF.

The V and J genes are TRBV28 and TRBJ2-5; tentatively, D is TRBD1 (5 bases). V was trimmed by 8 bases and J by 7 bases, leaving 14 bases between them. The CDR3 is 12 residues long. The germline CDR1 and CDR2 sequences are MDHEN and SYDVKM. The CDR3 is CASDLGQGTQYF. For the CDR3, the DNA is TGTGCCAGCGACTTGGGGCAGGGGACCCAGTACTTC.

The chain employs TRBV24-1 and TRBJ2-2; 7 positions agree with TRBD1. The V gene end was trimmed by 7 bases and the J gene end by 4 bases; junction bases not matched to a gene: 5. The germline V gene has CDR1 KGHDR and CDR2 SFDVKD. This CDR3 is 14 amino acids long. The DNA of the CDR3 is TGTGCCACCAGAGCCGCAGGGGGCACCGGGGAGCTGTTTTTT. It is translated as CATRAAGGTGELFF.

This clone was found once. The chain employs TRBV5-5 and TRBJ1-4; D might be TRBD1 (6 bases). This CDR3 is built from 14 residues. The germline CDR1 and CDR2 sequences are SGHKS and YYEKEE (reference sequence). Trimming shortened V by 4 bases and J by 5 bases, and 12 bases separated the two germline ends. The CDR3 is CASSLTGGNEKLFF. Written as DNA, the CDR3 is TGTGCCAGCAGCCTGACAGGCGGAAATGAAAAACTGTTTTTT.